Below, 8 T cell receptor beta chains from the same sample are listed, as sequenced in a study of T cell repertoires in cytomegalovirus infection. TCRdb itself ran the reads through MiXCR, one entry per CDR3 protein. The sample has fewer than 700,000 distinct CDR3 sequences; roughly a quarter are singletons. The sample comprised CD8+ T cells from PBMCs. The receptors were gathered from a human donor in good health (CMV status not recorded). Some clones in this sample may be carry-over from other donors' samples.

J is TRBJ1-5 and V is TRBV20-1; D gene ambiguous. Germline-derived CDR1 and CDR2 are DFQATT and SNEGSKA (reference sequence). V shed 1 base and J shed 1 base, with 8 bases lying between them. CDR3 length: 14 amino acids. CDR3 residues: CSARARGSNQPQHF. Here the CDR3 DNA reads TGCAGTGCTAGAGCCCGGGGAAGCAATCAGCCCCAGCATTTT.

CDR3 loop: CASSNSIQGHNEQFF. As DNA, the CDR3 is TGTGCCAGTAGTAACTCCATTCAGGGGCACAATGAGCAGTTCTTC. The rearrangement uses TRBV19 and TRBJ2-1; D perhaps matches TRBD1 (6 bases). This CDR3 spans 15 amino acids. The germline V and J ends were trimmed by 4 bases and 5 bases, with 15 bases remaining between them. Germline loops: CDR1 LNHDA, CDR2 SQIVND (reference sequence). The full variable domain, with the rest looked up from reference TRBV19 and TRBJ2-1, is DGGITQSPKYLFRKEGQNVTLSCEQNLNHDAMYWYRQDPGQGLRLIYYSQIVNDFQKGDIAEGYSVSREKKESFPLTVTSAQKNPTAFYLCASSNSIQGHNEQFFGPGTRLTVL.

This clonotype was seen just once. A read error may explain this, as a much larger clone is one base away. The rearrangement joins TRBV11-3 to TRBJ1-1; D gene unclear. Germline CDR1 and CDR2: SGHNT and YENEEA. V was clipped by 1 base and J by 5 bases, with 11 bases between them. This CDR3 has 14 amino acids. The CDR3 spells CASSLADVRTEAFF. The CDR3 DNA reads TGTGCCAGCAGCTTAGCGGACGTTAGGACTGAAGCTTTCTTT.

This sequence joins TRBV2 and TRBJ2-1; 7 bases map to TRBD1. CDR1 is SNHLY, CDR2 FYNNEI, per germline. This CDR3 is built from 12 residues. V dropped 11 bases and J dropped 8; count of bases not matched to a gene: 9. This chain's CDR3 is CARRRDSYEQFF. CDR3 DNA sequence: TGTGCCCGCCGCCGGGACAGCTATGAGCAGTTCTTC.

V is TRBV2 and J is TRBJ2-1; D unresolved. This CDR3 has 15 residues. V gave up 5 bases and J gave up 0 bases, with 11 bases separating them. Germline lookup yields CDR1 SNHLY and CDR2 FYNNEI. CDR3 protein: CASSPIKSSYNEQFF. The CDR3, as DNA: TGTGCCAGCAGTCCTATAAAGAGCTCCTACAATGAGCAGTTCTTC.

This clonotype was observed at least ten times. This chain uses TRBV10-3 with TRBJ2-5, with TRBD1 matching 7 bases. The V gene end was trimmed by 3 bases and the J gene end by 0 bases; junction bases not matched to a gene: 4. Germline V gene data show CDR1 as ENHRY and CDR2 as SYGVKD. The CDR3 length is 15 residues. The CDR3 is CAISDEGAHQETQYF. Here the CDR3 DNA reads TGTGCCATCAGTGATGAGGGGGCGCACCAAGAGACCCAGTACTTC.

The V gene is TRBV28, the J gene TRBJ2-3; D is possibly TRBD2 (5 bases). The CDR3 extends over 13 amino acids. Trimming left V 9 bases short and J 4 bases short, with 14 bases between. The V gene's germline CDR1 is MDHEN and CDR2 SYDVKM. This CDR3 reads CASLRGPPDTQYF. The CDR3, as DNA: TGTGCCAGTCTTCGGGGTCCTCCAGATACGCAGTATTTT.

This sequence joins TRBV11-2 and TRBJ2-1; unclear D gene. Trimming cost V 3 bases and J 3 bases, with 9 bases left between them. The germline V gene has CDR1 SGHAT and CDR2 FQNNGV. The CDR3 spans 14 residues. CDR3: CASSLLDHYNEQFF. DNA of the CDR3: TGTGCCAGCAGCTTGTTAGACCACTACAATGAGCAGTTCTTC.